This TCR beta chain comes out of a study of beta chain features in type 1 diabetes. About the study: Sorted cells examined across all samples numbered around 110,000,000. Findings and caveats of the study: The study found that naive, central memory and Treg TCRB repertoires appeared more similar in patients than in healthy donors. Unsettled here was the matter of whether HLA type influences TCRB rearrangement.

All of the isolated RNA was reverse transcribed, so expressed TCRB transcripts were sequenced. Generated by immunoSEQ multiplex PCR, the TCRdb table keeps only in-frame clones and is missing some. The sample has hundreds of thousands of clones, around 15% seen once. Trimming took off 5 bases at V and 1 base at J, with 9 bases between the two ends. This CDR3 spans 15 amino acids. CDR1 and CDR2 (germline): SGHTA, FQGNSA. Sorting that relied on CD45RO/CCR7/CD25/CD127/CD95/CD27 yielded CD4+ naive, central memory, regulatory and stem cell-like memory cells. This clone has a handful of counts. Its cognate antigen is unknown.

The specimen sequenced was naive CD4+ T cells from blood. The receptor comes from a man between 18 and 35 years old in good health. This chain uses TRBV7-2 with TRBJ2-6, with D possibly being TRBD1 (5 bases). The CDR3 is CASSTPGSGANVLTF. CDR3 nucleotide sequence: TGTGCCAGCAGCACCCCAGGGTCTGGGGCCAACGTCCTGACTTTC.